What follows describes a single T cell receptor (beta chain). This entry comes from a study of cytomegalovirus exposure and HLA in healthy donors. V shed 7 bases and J shed 1 base, with 13 bases lying between them. Germline V gene data show CDR1 as SGHTA and CDR2 as FQGNSA. The CDR3 has 14 amino acids. The PCR made use of 60 Vbeta and 13 Jbeta primers. Libraries were prepared by immunoSEQ multiplex PCR; TCRdb keeps only in-frame clonotypes and omits some of them. Of 65,000 to 100,000 clones in the sample, over 75% were seen once. Specimen: PBMCs. This clonotype originated in a female donor in good health and CMV-seronegative. The chain is built from TRBV7-2 and TRBJ1-1, with no clear D. The CDR3: CASNKDRGNTEAFF. The CDR3 region has the DNA TGTGCCAGCAATAAAGACCGGGGGAACACTGAAGCTTTCTTT.